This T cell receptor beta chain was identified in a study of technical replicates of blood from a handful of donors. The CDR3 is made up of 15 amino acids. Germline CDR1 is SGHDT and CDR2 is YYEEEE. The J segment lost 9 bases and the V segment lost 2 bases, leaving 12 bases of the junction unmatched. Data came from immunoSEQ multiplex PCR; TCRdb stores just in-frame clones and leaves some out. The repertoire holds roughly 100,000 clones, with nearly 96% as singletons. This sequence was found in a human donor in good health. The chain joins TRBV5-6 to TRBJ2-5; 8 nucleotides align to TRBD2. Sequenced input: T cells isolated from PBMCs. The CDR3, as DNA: TGTGCCAGCAGCTTCGGGGGACCAGCGGGAGTATCCCAGTACTTC. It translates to CASSFGGPAGVSQYF.